Sequencing of this T cell receptor (beta chain) was carried out in a study of metastatic and nonmetastatic thyroid tumors. Background on the study: Repertoire comparison spanned blood and tumor or nodule tissue of malignant and benign thyroid patients. Regarding the study as a whole: Patients with malignant thyroid tumors reportedly had significantly higher TCR beta diversity than those with benign nodules, in blood and tumor.

Methods used by the authors: To classify distant metastasis in papillary thyroid cancer, a model was built from CDR3 differences across clinicopathological groups. TCRdb used MiXCR to call clones anew from the PCR reads. These V and J calls rely on TCRdb rather than the paper's analysis. The sample shows fewer than 40,000 clones, around a quarter of them seen only once. No patient had received any treatment before thyroid surgery. CDR3 length: 10 amino acids. Looked up from germline, CDR1 is SEHNR and CDR2 is FQNEAQ (reference sequence). The V end lost 7 bases, the J end lost 4 bases, and 3 bases lay between the germline ends. This clone was recorded many times. Its antigen is undetermined.

This chain links TRBV7-9 with TRBJ2-3; D gene unclear. The sequenced material came from blood. This TCR came from a female donor with papillary thyroid cancer or a benign thyroid nodule (not recorded which). Some clones in this sample may be carry-over from other donors' samples. The CDR3 coding sequence is TGTGCCAGCAAGGCAGATACGCAGTATTTT. Its protein product is CASKADTQYF.